Below are 27 T cell receptor beta chains sequenced from a single sample in a study of shared clonotypes between healthy human individuals. Only in-frame clones appear in the TCRdb table, and some are missing; sequencing was by immunoSEQ multiplex PCR. There are 2 million to 2.5 million clones in the sample; around 92% occur only once, and 0.3% to 0.45% lies in the top ten. Sequences were obtained from naive CD4+ T cells from PBMCs. Sample subset: CD45RA+ positively selected. Source of these receptors: a man between 18 and 35 years old in good health. Some clones in this sample may be carry-over from other donors' samples.

This clone was seen once. The chain links TRBV7-8 to TRBJ2-7; 8 positions agree with TRBD2. The CDR3 runs 15 residues. V shed 1 base and J 4 bases; nucleotides not matched to a gene: 6. Germline lookup yields CDR1 SGHVS and CDR2 FQNEAQ. The CDR3 loop is CASSLEIAGPYEQYF. The CDR3, as DNA: TGTGCCAGCAGCTTAGAGATAGCGGGACCTTACGAGCAGTACTTC.

This clone was counted a single time. The gene calls are TRBV4-1 and TRBJ2-1; 9 positions match TRBD2. The CDR3 has 13 residues. The J segment lost 8 bases and the V segment lost 3 bases, leaving 2 bases of the junction unmatched. Germline CDR1 MGHRA, CDR2 YSYEKL. The CDR3 sequence: CASSQTSGYEQFF. CDR3 in DNA: TGCGCCAGCAGCCAGACTAGCGGATATGAGCAGTTCTTC.

The V call is TRBV14, the J call TRBJ1-1; TRBD1 might be the D (5 bases). V lost 4 bases and J lost 0, with 18 bases in between. This CDR3 has 17 amino acids. Germline V lookup: CDR1 SGHDN, CDR2 FVKESK. The chain's CDR3 is CASSPLGTSRMNTEAFF. The CDR3 region has the DNA TGTGCCAGCAGCCCGTTGGGGACTTCCCGTATGAACACTGAAGCTTTCTTT.

With regard to this clone: At the DNA level, this CDR3 is encoded by other sequences in the same sample as well. In nucleotides, the CDR3 is TGCGCCAGCAGCCCGAGTCGCGTCAGCACAGATACGCAGTATTTT. Translation gives CASSPSRVSTDTQYF. This chain connects TRBV5-1 to TRBJ2-3; D is undetermined. V gave up 4 bases and J gave up 0 bases, with 12 bases separating them. The CDR3 spans 15 residues. The germline gives CDR1 SGHRS, CDR2 YFSETQ. The full variable domain, completed using reference TRBV5-1 and TRBJ2-3, is KAGVTQTPRYLIKTRGQQVTLSCSPISGHRSVSWYQQTPGQGLQFLFEYFSETQRNKGNFPGRFSGRQFSNSRSEMNVSTLELGDSALYLCASSPSRVSTDTQYFGPGTRLTVL.

The chain joins TRBV5-5 to TRBJ2-7, with D perhaps matching TRBD1 or TRBD2 (5 bases each). The CDR3 totals 15 residues. V was shortened by 6 bases and J by 0 bases, with 16 bases between the two germline ends. The germline CDR1 and CDR2 sequences are SGHKS and YYEKEE (reference sequence). CDR3 sequence (DNA): TGTGCCAGCAAGTTGGGGGTCCCGAGCTCCTACGAGCAGTACTTC. Its protein product is CASKLGVPSSYEQYF. Full variable domain (missing parts from reference TRBV5-5 and TRBJ2-7): DAGVTQSPTHLIKTRGQQVTLRCSPISGHKSVSWYQQVLGQGPQFIFQYYEKEERGRGNFPDRFSARQFPNYSSELNVNALLLGDSALYLCASKLGVPSSYEQYFGPGTRLTVT.

The chain has TRBV30 and TRBJ1-3; D might be TRBD1 (5 bases). Trimming took off 2 bases at V and 4 bases at J, with 12 bases between the two ends. The germline V gene has CDR1 GTSNPN and CDR2 SVGIG (reference sequence). There are 14 residues in the CDR3. This CDR3 reads CAWSPKGIGNTIYF. Written as DNA, the CDR3 is TGTGCCTGGAGTCCCAAGGGGATCGGAAACACCATATATTTT.

About this clone: This same CDR3 is encoded by further DNA sequences in the sample. This chain links TRBV30 with TRBJ2-2; unclear D gene. There are 14 residues in the CDR3. Between the trimmed V and J ends, which lost 0 bases and 1 base, there was a span of 6 bases. The germline CDR1 and CDR2 sequences are GTSNPN and SVGIG (reference sequence). CDR3 amino acids: CAWSVRLNTGELFF. CDR3 DNA: TGTGCCTGGAGTGTACGCCTGAACACCGGGGAGCTGTTTTTT.

This sequence joins TRBV2 and TRBJ2-5; D is uncertain. CDR1 is SNHLY, CDR2 FYNNEI, per germline. Trimming cost V 4 bases and J 1 base, with 13 bases left between them. CDR3 size: 15 residues. For the CDR3, the DNA is TGTGCCAGCAGTGTACAGCATTCGCGCCAAGAGACCCAGTACTTC. Amino acid sequence: CASSVQHSRQETQYF.

This clone was counted a few times. Within the sample, other DNA sequences also encode this same CDR3. This sequence joins TRBV5-1 and TRBJ2-3; possible D gene TRBD2, 6 bases. The CDR3 spans 14 residues. Germline V gene lookup returns CDR1 SGHRS and CDR2 YFSETQ. Trimming pared 2 bases from V and 0 bases from J, leaving 7 bases between. This CDR3 is CASSFSGSTDTQYF. The CDR3, as DNA: TGCGCCAGCAGCTTTAGCGGAAGCACAGATACGCAGTATTTT.

CDR3 bases: TGTGCCAGCAGTTTATTAGGTCGGCAGCCATACAATGAGCAGTTCTTC. Translating gives CASSLLGRQPYNEQFF. The V gene is TRBV6-5, the J gene TRBJ2-1; D unresolved. CDR1 is MNHEY, CDR2 SVGAGI, per germline. With 4 bases removed from V and 4 bases from J, the gap between germline ends came to 17 bases. The CDR3 has 16 residues.

The chain uses TRBV7-2 and TRBJ2-2; no clear D. CDR1 and CDR2 (germline): SGHTA, FQGNSA. CDR3 size: 12 residues. The V end lost 4 bases, the J end lost 8 bases, and 8 bases lay between the germline ends. The CDR3 protein is CASSWNIGELFF. In nucleotides, the CDR3 is TGTGCCAGCAGCTGGAACATAGGGGAGCTGTTTTTT. The variable domain in full, with the rest retrieved from reference TRBV7-2 and TRBJ2-2, is GAGVSQSPSNKVTEKGKDVELRCDPISGHTALYWYRQSLGQGLEFLIYFQGNSAPDKSGLPSDRFSAERTGGSVSTLTIQRTQQEDSAVYLCASSWNIGELFFGEGSRLTVL.

The chain is built from TRBV15 and TRBJ2-2; weak D call: TRBD2 (6 bases). Germline CDR1 LNHNV, CDR2 YYDKDF (reference sequence). V was clipped by 5 bases and J by 4 bases, with 11 bases between them. The CDR3 extends over 14 amino acids. The CDR3 reads CATSGLAPTGELFF. DNA of the CDR3: TGTGCCACCAGCGGTCTAGCGCCCACCGGGGAGCTGTTTTTT.

The V gene is TRBV6-1, the J gene TRBJ1-4; D gene unclear. The CDR3 sequence is 12 residues long. Trimming shortened V by 3 bases and J by 7 bases, and 6 bases separated the two germline ends. Germline assignment: CDR1 MNHNS and CDR2 SASEGT. The CDR3 spells CASSDPLEKLFF. The CDR3 DNA follows: TGTGCCAGCAGTGACCCACTTGAAAAACTGTTTTTT.

Details on this clone: Different DNA sequences within this sample yield the same CDR3. J is TRBJ2-1 and V is TRBV4-1; 10 bases are a match to TRBD2. The ends lost 2 bases at V and 4 bases at J; junction bases unmatched: 2. The germline gives CDR1 MGHRA, CDR2 YSYEKL. The CDR3 totals 15 residues. In DNA, the CDR3 is TGCGCCAGCAGCCAACTGGGACTAGCGTACAATGAGCAGTTCTTC. Protein: CASSQLGLAYNEQFF.

On this clone: One end of the junction does not line up with germline, which may come from a read error. The gene calls are TRBV25-1 and TRBJ2-1; the match to TRBD2 covers 12 bases. There are 15 residues in the CDR3. Germline loops: CDR1 MGHDK, CDR2 SYGVNS. The CDR3: CASSSQGGTSGYRVF. CDR3 bases: TGTGCCAGCAGTTCCCAGGGTGGGACTAGCGGGTATCGGGTCTTC.

In its sample, this clone was seen once. V gene TRBV18 combines with J gene TRBJ1-1; no firm D call. The CDR3 length is 15 residues. Germline-derived CDR1 and CDR2 are KGHSH and LQKENI. The V end was cut by 5 bases, the J end by 1 base, with 14 bases between. The CDR3 sequence is CASSGPGTSNTEAFF. CDR3 DNA: TGTGCCAGCTCAGGCCCGGGAACGTCGAACACTGAAGCTTTCTTT.

This rearrangement joins TRBV4-1 to TRBJ2-1; 8 bases map to TRBD2. V lost 5 bases and J lost 1; bases outside the gene matches: 4. Germline V lookup: CDR1 MGHRA, CDR2 YSYEKL. The CDR3 has 15 amino acids. The CDR3 protein is CASSKRESSYNEQFF. Here the CDR3 DNA reads TGCGCCAGCAGCAAGCGGGAGTCGTCCTACAATGAGCAGTTCTTC.

Only a few counts were recorded for this clone. The chain is built from TRBV4-1 and TRBJ1-5; D is unclear. Per the germline V gene, CDR1 is MGHRA and CDR2 is YSYEKL. Trimming stripped 0 bases from V and 12 bases from J, with 15 bases between. The length of the CDR3 is 14 residues. DNA for the CDR3: TGCGCCAGCAGCCAAGATAAATGGGCCCAACGCCAGCATTTT. Translating gives CASSQDKWAQRQHF.

The rearrangement uses TRBV7-9 and TRBJ1-1; D is unresolved. The CDR3 has 15 amino acids. Trimming cost V 3 bases and J 2 bases, with 13 bases left between them. Germline loops: CDR1 SEHNR, CDR2 FQNEAQ (reference sequence). CDR3 in DNA: TGTGCCAGCAGCTTTAGGACCCCAACAAACACTGAAGCTTTCTTT. This sequence encodes CASSFRTPTNTEAFF.

The V call is TRBV7-9, the J call TRBJ1-4; tentative D call: TRBD1 (5 bases). Germline assignment: CDR1 SEHNR and CDR2 FQNEAQ (reference sequence). The CDR3 consists of 15 residues. Trimming took 4 bases from V and 8 from J, leaving 17 bases between them. In nucleotides, the CDR3 is TGTGCCAGCAGCTCCGGACACCCCGGCGGAGAAAAACTGTTTTTT. It specifies CASSSGHPGGEKLFF.

V is TRBV4-1 and J is TRBJ1-6, with D possibly being TRBD1 (6 bases). The CDR3 is 13 residues long. Trimming left V 0 bases short and J 9 bases short, with 6 bases between. Germline values: CDR1 MGHRA, CDR2 YSYEKL. CDR3 coding DNA: TGCGCCAGCAGCCAAGACAGGGGTTCACCCCTCCACTTT. Translating it yields CASSQDRGSPLHF.

This clone was observed once. CDR3 DNA: TGTGCCAGCAGCCAGGGACTGCTTGGAAAGCAGTACTTC. It encodes CASSQGLLGKQYF. The chain links TRBV11-2 to TRBJ2-7, with D maybe TRBD2 (6 bases). The CDR3 length is 13 residues. Trimming removed 5 bases at V and 8 bases at J, with 16 bases between. Germline CDR1 and CDR2: SGHAT and FQNNGV. The whole variable domain, remainder taken from reference TRBV11-2 and TRBJ2-7, is EAGVAQSPRYKIIEKRQSVAFWCNPISGHATLYWYQQILGQGPKLLIQFQNNGVVDDSQLPKDRFSAERLKGVDSTLKIQPAKLEDSAVYLCASSQGLLGKQYFGPGTRLTVT.

The rearrangement uses TRBV10-1 and TRBJ2-7; possibly TRBD1 for D (6 bases). The germline CDR1 and CDR2 sequences are WNHNN and SYGVQD (reference sequence). The CDR3 is 15 amino acids. V lost 1 base, J lost 2 bases, and 12 bases lay in between. CDR3 protein: CASSEWTDRTYEQYF. CDR3 DNA sequence: TGCGCCAGCAGTGAGTGGACGGACAGAACCTACGAGCAGTACTTC.

Written as DNA, the CDR3 is TGTGCCAGCAGGGGAGGGACAGATCCCTACAATGAGCAGTTCTTC. Protein: CASRGGTDPYNEQFF. The rearrangement links TRBV7-3 to TRBJ2-1; D may be TRBD1 or TRBD2 (7 bases each). The V end was cut by 6 bases, the J end by 2 bases, with 14 bases between. Germline CDR1 is SGHTA and CDR2 is FQGTGA. The CDR3 covers 15 residues.

The table lists this clone with a few counts. V gene TRBV6-5 combines with J gene TRBJ1-2, with D possibly being TRBD1 (5 bases). Germline V gene lookup returns CDR1 MNHEY and CDR2 SVGAGI. The CDR3 totals 12 residues. Trimming took off 8 bases at V and 5 bases at J, with 12 bases between the two ends. The CDR3 protein is CASLRDGYGYTF. CDR3 in DNA: TGTGCCAGCCTCCGGGACGGATATGGCTACACCTTC.

Concerning this clone itself: Other DNA sequences in this specimen translate into the identical CDR3. This chain uses TRBV5-1 with TRBJ2-6; unclear D gene. The CDR3 totals 16 residues. V gave up 0 bases and J gave up 0 bases, with 7 bases separating them. Germline CDR1 and CDR2: SGHRS and YFSETQ. This chain's CDR3 is CASSLASFSGANVLTF. Written as DNA, the CDR3 is TGCGCCAGCAGCTTGGCCTCCTTCTCTGGGGCCAACGTCCTGACTTTC.

This clone was seen more than once but under ten times. The chain couples TRBV27 to TRBJ2-2, with 8 bases identical to TRBD2. The CDR3 contains 16 residues. Germline V gives CDR1 MNHEY, CDR2 SMNVEV (reference sequence). The ends lost 7 bases at V and 7 bases at J; junction bases unmatched: 14. For the CDR3, the DNA is TGTGCCAGCACCACCGGGACTAGTGGATTGGTCGGGGAGCTGTTTTTT. It translates to CASTTGTSGLVGELFF.